Listed below are T cell receptor beta chains from one sample, sequenced in a study of blood T cell repertoires in COVID-19. Sequencing was performed with immunoSEQ multiplex PCR; in TCRdb, only in-frame clones are kept and a portion is missing. This sample has over 60,000 clones; nearly 90% occur once, and the top ten carry around 10%. Source material: peripheral blood. All receptors come from a man at least 80 years old with acute or convalescent COVID-19. Both conserved end residues are part of each CDR3. D genes are given only for firm matches. Size values are once, few and many counts, or a class for expanded clones, and some rows have none.

J gene	D gene	V gene	clone size	CDR3 protein	CDR3 DNA
TRBJ2-7	TRBD1	TRBV5-1	.	CASSVGQGMHEQYF	TGCGCCAGCAGCGTGGGACAGGGGATGCACGAGCAGTACTTC
TRBJ2-3	.	TRBV3-1/TRBV3-2	.	CASSQVLPGQVNTDTQYF	TGTGCCAGCAGCCAAGTCCTCCCGGGACAAGTTAACACAGATACGCAGTATTTT
TRBJ1-3	.	TRBV6-2/TRBV6-3	.	CASSLSSGNTIYF	TGTGCCAGCAGTTTGAGCTCTGGAAACACCATATATTTT
TRBJ2-1	.	TRBV6-1	.	CASSESAYNEQFF	TGTGCCAGCAGTGAATCTGCCTACAATGAGCAGTTCTTC
TRBJ2-3	.	TRBV29-1	few	CSVEVTKGDTQYF	TGCAGCGTTGAAGTCACGAAGGGGGATACGCAGTATTTT
TRBJ1-1	.	TRBV27	.	CASSLAESNTEAFF	TGTGCCAGCAGTTTGGCCGAATCGAACACTGAAGCTTTCTTT
TRBJ2-1	TRBD1	TRBV7-3	.	CASSSGLVRGNEQFF	TGTGCCAGCAGCTCTGGGCTGGTCAGGGGGAATGAGCAGTTCTTC
TRBJ2-3	TRBD1	TRBV6-5	.	CASSYKGAPTDTQYF	TGTGCCAGCAGTTACAAGGGGGCCCCCACAGATACGCAGTATTTT
TRBJ1-5	TRBD1	TRBV5-8	.	CASSLESGTGVYSNQPQHF	TGTGCCAGCAGCTTGGAATCCGGGACAGGGGTTTATAGCAATCAGCCCCAGCATTTT
TRBJ1-4	TRBD1	TRBV10-3	.	CAISESRGREKLFF	TGTGCCATCAGTGAGTCGAGGGGGCGAGAAAAACTGTTTTTT
TRBJ2-3	TRBD2	TRBV9	.	CASSAELAGPTDTQYF	TGTGCCAGCAGCGCCGAACTAGCGGGGCCCACAGATACGCAGTATTTT
TRBJ2-7	.	TRBV18	once	CASSPPSRDEQYF	TGTGCCAGCTCACCACCGTCCAGGGACGAGCAGTACTTC
TRBJ1-1	.	TRBV29-1	.	CSVEESPRPEAFF	TGCAGCGTTGAAGAAAGCCCGAGGCCTGAAGCTTTCTTT
TRBJ2-7	TRBD2	TRBV9	.	CASSVSGTSGRWNEQYF	TGTGCCAGCAGCGTTTCCGGGACTAGCGGGAGATGGAACGAGCAGTACTTC
TRBJ1-4	.	TRBV3-1/TRBV3-2	.	CASSQRGGFNEKLFF	TGTGCCAGCAGCCAAAGAGGCGGGTTTAATGAAAAACTGTTTTTT
TRBJ2-3	TRBD2	TRBV5-1	.	CASSLEGLAGGGTQYF	TGCGCCAGCAGCTTGGAAGGACTAGCGGGGGGCGGGACGCAGTATTTT
TRBJ1-2	.	TRBV30	.	CAWSRLDGYTF	TGTGCCTGGAGTAGACTGGATGGCTACACCTTC
TRBJ2-1	TRBD2	TRBV27	.	CASSLSSGGYNEQFF	TGTGCCAGCAGTTTATCTAGCGGGGGGTACAATGAGCAGTTCTTC
TRBJ1-2	.	TRBV6-5	.	CASSLRSGANGYTF	TGTGCCAGCAGTCTGAGATCAGGGGCGAATGGCTACACCTTC
TRBJ2-2	TRBD1	TRBV11-2	.	CASSPGQGAGELFF	TGTGCCAGCAGCCCCGGACAGGGGGCCGGGGAGCTGTTTTTT
TRBJ1-1	.	TRBV2	.	CASSSRNTEAFF	TGTGCCAGCAGTAGCCGGAACACTGAAGCTTTCTTT
TRBJ1-5	.	TRBV30	.	CAWTPGTNSNQPQHF	TGTGCCTGGACCCCGGGGACAAATAGCAATCAGCCCCAGCATTTT
TRBJ1-1	.	TRBV3-1/TRBV3-2	few	CASSRGGGTEAFF	TGTGCCAGCAGCCGCGGCGGGGGAACTGAAGCTTTCTTT
TRBJ2-3	TRBD2	TRBV29-1	.	CSVEIAGVTDTQYF	TGCAGCGTTGAAATAGCGGGGGTCACAGATACGCAGTATTTT
TRBJ2-5	.	TRBV7-8	.	CASSYVSQETQYF	TGTGCCAGCAGTTACGTCAGTCAAGAGACCCAGTACTTC
TRBJ2-2	.	TRBV10-1	.	CASSESVNTGELFF	TGCGCCAGCAGTGAAAGCGTCAACACCGGGGAGCTGTTTTTT
TRBJ1-2	.	TRBV10-1	once	CASSETEDGRYGYTF	TGCGCCAGCAGTGAGACGGAGGACGGACGCTATGGCTACACCTTC
TRBJ1-2	.	TRBV6-4	.	CASSDWGGDGYTF	TGTGCCAGCAGTGACTGGGGGGGAGATGGCTACACCTTC
TRBJ2-3	TRBD1	TRBV2	few	CASSAGTASTDTQYF	TGTGCCAGCAGCGCCGGGACAGCGAGCACAGATACGCAGTATTTT
TRBJ1-1	.	TRBV12-3/TRBV12-4	.	CASSTGLGYAFF	TGTGCCAGCAGCACAGGGTTAGGATACGCTTTCTTT
TRBJ1-1	TRBD1	TRBV11-2	.	CASSLGQGAEAFF	TGTGCCAGCAGCTTAGGACAGGGCGCTGAAGCTTTCTTT
TRBJ2-3	TRBD1	TRBV10-1	.	CASSEGQGTDTQYF	TGCGCCAGCAGTGAGGGACAGGGGACAGATACGCAGTATTTT
TRBJ1-3	.	TRBV2	.	CASRPQGGTGNTIYF	TGTGCCAGCAGGCCCCAGGGAGGGACTGGAAACACCATATATTTT
TRBJ1-3	TRBD1	TRBV30	.	CAWSGQGAGNTIYF	TGTGCCTGGAGTGGACAGGGGGCTGGAAACACCATATATTTT
TRBJ1-1	.	TRBV6-5	.	CASILDRRAAFF	TGTGCCAGCATTCTGGACAGACGTGCGGCTTTCTTT
TRBJ2-1	TRBD2	TRBV25-1	.	CASSPPGLAFHEQFF	TGTGCCAGCAGTCCCCCGGGACTAGCGTTTCATGAGCAGTTCTTC
TRBJ1-2	.	TRBV5-1	.	CARTRGGAALGQGYTF	TGCGCCCGCACCCGGGGGGGGGCGGCTCTAGGTCAAGGCTACACCTTC
TRBJ2-3	.	TRBV5-1	once	CASSWSAGRRTDTQYF	TGCGCCAGCAGCTGGAGCGCGGGGAGGCGCACAGATACGCAGTATTTT
TRBJ1-1	.	TRBV30	.	CAWARQRNTEAFF	TGTGCCTGGGCAAGACAGAGAAACACTGAAGCTTTCTTT
TRBJ1-2	TRBD1	TRBV13	once	CASSLEAAGGGYTF	TGTGCCAGCAGCTTAGAGGCAGCAGGGGGGGGCTACACCTTC
TRBJ1-4	.	TRBV5-1	.	CASSRGQATNEKLFF	TGCGCCAGCAGTCGTGGACAAGCAACTAATGAAAAACTGTTTTTT
TRBJ2-3	.	TRBV5-4	.	CASSTVLRATDTQYF	TGTGCCAGCAGCACCGTCTTGAGGGCCACAGATACGCAGTATTTT
TRBJ2-3	TRBD2	TRBV7-3	.	CASSLTGGSGTNTDTQYF	TGTGCCAGCAGCTTAACGGGGGGTAGCGGGACCAACACAGATACGCAGTATTTT
TRBJ1-1	.	TRBV5-1	.	CASSRSGGNTEAFF	TGCGCCAGCAGTCGGTCCGGGGGGAACACTGAAGCTTTCTTT
TRBJ1-1	.	TRBV7-9	.	CASSEDTDEAFF	TGTGCCAGCAGCGAAGACACGGATGAAGCTTTCTTT
TRBJ2-1	.	TRBV10-1	.	CASSESTGGRTDEQFF	TGCGCCAGCAGTGAGTCGACCGGAGGCAGGACAGACGAGCAGTTCTTC
TRBJ1-4	TRBD1	TRBV11-2	.	CASSPGQGMGNEKLFF	TGTGCCAGCAGCCCCGGACAGGGGATGGGTAATGAAAAACTGTTTTTT
TRBJ1-5	.	TRBV24-1	.	CATSAAGNQPQHF	TGTGCCACCAGTGCCGCGGGCAATCAGCCCCAGCATTTT
TRBJ2-2	.	TRBV5-1	.	CASSLGQGGTGELFF	TGCGCCAGCAGCTTGGGGCAGGGGGGCACCGGGGAGCTGTTTTTT
TRBJ1-2	.	TRBV29-1	.	CSVGSQAYGYTF	TGCAGCGTTGGTTCCCAGGCCTATGGCTACACCTTC
TRBJ1-4	.	TRBV5-1	.	CASSPAAQANEKLFF	TGCGCCAGCAGCCCCGCAGCCCAGGCTAATGAAAAACTGTTTTTT
TRBJ2-7	TRBD1	TRBV30	.	CAWSRQGAYEQYF	TGTGCCTGGAGTCGACAGGGGGCGTACGAGCAGTACTTC